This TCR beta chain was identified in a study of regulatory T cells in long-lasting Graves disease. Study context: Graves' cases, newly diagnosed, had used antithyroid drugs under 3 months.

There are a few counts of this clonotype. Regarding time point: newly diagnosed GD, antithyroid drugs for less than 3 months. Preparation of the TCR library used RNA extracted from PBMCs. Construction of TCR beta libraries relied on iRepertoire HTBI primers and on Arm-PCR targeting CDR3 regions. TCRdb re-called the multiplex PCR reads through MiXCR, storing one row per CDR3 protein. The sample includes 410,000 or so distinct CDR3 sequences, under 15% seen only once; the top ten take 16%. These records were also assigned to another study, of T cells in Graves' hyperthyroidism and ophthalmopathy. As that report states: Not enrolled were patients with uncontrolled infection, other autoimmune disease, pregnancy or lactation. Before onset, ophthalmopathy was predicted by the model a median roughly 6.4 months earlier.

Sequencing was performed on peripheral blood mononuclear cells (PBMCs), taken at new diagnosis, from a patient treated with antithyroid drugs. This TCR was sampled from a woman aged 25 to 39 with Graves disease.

The CDR3 sequence: CASSPLTGGYTF. The CDR3 DNA follows: TGCGCCAGCAGCCCACTGACAGGGGGCTACACCTTC. The gene calls are TRBV4-1 and TRBJ1-2, with 7 bases matching TRBD1. Unmatched junction bases numbered 4, after V lost 4 bases and J lost 8 bases. There are 12 residues in the CDR3. The V gene's germline CDR1 is MGHRA and CDR2 YSYEKL.